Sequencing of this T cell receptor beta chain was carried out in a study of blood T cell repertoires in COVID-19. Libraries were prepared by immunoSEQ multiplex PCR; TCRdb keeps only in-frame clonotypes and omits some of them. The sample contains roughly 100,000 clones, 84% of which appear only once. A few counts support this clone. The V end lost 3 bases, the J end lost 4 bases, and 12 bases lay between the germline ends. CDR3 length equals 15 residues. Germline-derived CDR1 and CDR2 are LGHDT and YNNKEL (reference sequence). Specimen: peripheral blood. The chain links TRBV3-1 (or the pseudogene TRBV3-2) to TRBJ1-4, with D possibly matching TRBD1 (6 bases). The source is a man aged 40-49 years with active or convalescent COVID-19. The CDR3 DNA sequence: TGTGCCAGCAGCCAGGGGGGGGCTTTTAATGAAAAACTGTTTTTT. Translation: CASSQGGAFNEKLFF.